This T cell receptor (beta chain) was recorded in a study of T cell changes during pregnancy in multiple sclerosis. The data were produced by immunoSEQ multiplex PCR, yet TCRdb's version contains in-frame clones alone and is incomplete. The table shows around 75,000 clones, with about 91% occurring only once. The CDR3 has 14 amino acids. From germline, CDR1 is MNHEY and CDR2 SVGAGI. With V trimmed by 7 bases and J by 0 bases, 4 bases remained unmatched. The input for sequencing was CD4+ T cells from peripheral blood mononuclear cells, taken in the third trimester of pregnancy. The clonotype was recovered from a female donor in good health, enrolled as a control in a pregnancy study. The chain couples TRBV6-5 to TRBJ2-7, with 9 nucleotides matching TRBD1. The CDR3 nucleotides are TGTGCCAGCACCCGACAGGGGGACTCCTACGAGCAGTACTTC. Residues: CASTRQGDSYEQYF.